This T cell receptor (beta chain) came from a study of shared clonotypes between healthy human individuals. Study at large: CD4 naive and memory got three plates each, CD8 naive two, CD8 memory one.

Only CD45RO-negative cells positively selected for CCR7 counted as naive CD8 cells, so terminally differentiated effector memory CD45RA+ cells were excluded. The CDR3 covers 15 residues. V lost 7 bases to trimming and J lost 5 bases; unmatched junction nucleotides: 13. CDR1 is SGHAT and CDR2 is FQNNGV in the germline V gene. Execution of the assay was at deep level. Genomic DNA of each subset was evenly split across several immunoSEQ plates. Data came from immunoSEQ multiplex PCR; TCRdb stores just in-frame clones and leaves some out. In the table there are fewer than 1 million clones, around 96% of which are singletons.

This sequence joins TRBV11-2 and TRBJ2-5, with 7 nucleotides matching TRBD1. This receptor was taken from a man under 40 in good health. Sample: naive CD8+ T cells sorted from blood. As DNA, the CDR3 is TGTGCCAGCACACAGGGGATGTCCAACGGTGAGACCCAGTACTTC. As protein: CASTQGMSNGETQYF.